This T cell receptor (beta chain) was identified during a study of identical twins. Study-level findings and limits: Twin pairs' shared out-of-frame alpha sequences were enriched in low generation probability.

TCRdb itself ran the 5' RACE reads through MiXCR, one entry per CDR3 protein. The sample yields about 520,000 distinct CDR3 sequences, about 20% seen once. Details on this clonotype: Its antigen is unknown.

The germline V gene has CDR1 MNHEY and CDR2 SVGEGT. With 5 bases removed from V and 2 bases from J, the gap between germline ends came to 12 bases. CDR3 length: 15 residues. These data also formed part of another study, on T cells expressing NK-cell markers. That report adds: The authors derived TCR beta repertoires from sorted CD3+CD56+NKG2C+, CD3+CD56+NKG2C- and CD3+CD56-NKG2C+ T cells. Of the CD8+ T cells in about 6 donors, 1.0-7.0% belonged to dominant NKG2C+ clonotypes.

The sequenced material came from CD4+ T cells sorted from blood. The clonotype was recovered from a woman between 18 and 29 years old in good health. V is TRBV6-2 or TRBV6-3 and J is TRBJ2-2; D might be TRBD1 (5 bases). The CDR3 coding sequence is TGTGCCAGCAGTAGACAGTTAATCAACACCGGGGAGCTGTTTTTT. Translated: CASSRQLINTGELFF.